Below are 32 T cell receptor beta chains sequenced from a single sample in a study of T cells expressing NK-cell markers. TCRdb re-called the 5' RACE reads; every CDR3 protein appears as one record, without DNA. The listing contains about 390,000 distinct CDR3 sequences. The material sequenced was blood T cells: a sorted CD56 or NKG2C T cell subset, CD4+ or CD8+ T cells, or bulk PBMC T cells (not recorded which). These receptor sequences come from a woman in her 50s in good health.

The chain has TRBV6-1 and TRBJ2-5; TCRdb selects TRBD2, and the lack of DNA leaves this call unchecked. The CDR3 totals 14 residues. CDR1 MNHNS and CDR2 SASEGT come from the germline V gene. The chain's CDR3 is CASRQLAGIETQYF.

The rearrangement links TRBV4-1 to TRBJ1-5; TCRdb reports TRBD1, a call that lacks DNA to check it against. The germline V gene has CDR1 MGHRA and CDR2 YSYEKL. CDR3 length: 16 amino acids. This CDR3 reads CASSHNNRGGNQPQHF.

The V and J genes are TRBV2 and TRBJ2-1. Germline CDR1 is SNHLY and CDR2 is FYNNEI. This CDR3 has 13 amino acids. The CDR3 region is CASGSLGYNEQFF.

CDR3 protein: CASSRASGGGSNYEQFF. The rearrangement joins TRBV3-1 to TRBJ2-1; TCRdb outputs TRBD2, but without DNA this stays unchecked. CDR3 length: 17 residues. Looked up from germline, CDR1 is LGHDT and CDR2 is YNNKEL (reference sequence).

The V call is TRBV12-3 or TRBV12-4, the J call TRBJ1-1. The CDR3 is 15 residues long. The CDR3 loop is CASSLMVGPSTEAFF.

The V and J genes are TRBV11-2 and TRBJ2-5; lacking DNA, the TRBD2 call made by TCRdb goes unchecked. Germline V gene data show CDR1 as SGHAT and CDR2 as FQNNGV. The CDR3 extends over 15 amino acids. The CDR3 loop reads CASRGMTGLSKTQYF. The full variable domain, completed using reference TRBV11-2 and TRBJ2-5, is EAGVAQSPRYKIIEKRQSVAFWCNPISGHATLYWYQQILGQGPKLLIQFQNNGVVDDSQLPKDRFSAERLKGVDSTLKIQPAKLEDSAVYLCASRGMTGLSKTQYFGPGTRLLVL.

The chain couples TRBV10-3 to TRBJ2-1; TCRdb reports TRBD1, a call that lacks DNA to check it against. CDR3 size: 14 residues. The V gene's germline CDR1 is ENHRY and CDR2 SYGVKD. The CDR3 here is CAISEEGAYNEQFF.

The rearrangement joins TRBV3-1 to TRBJ2-3; there is no DNA to check the TCRdb D call of TRBD1. There are 16 residues in the CDR3. The germline V gene has CDR1 LGHDT and CDR2 YNNKEL (reference sequence). CDR3 sequence: CASSQVTQSPSDTQYF.

The V call is TRBV7-6, the J call TRBJ2-2; without DNA, the TCRdb call of TRBD2 cannot be checked. The CDR3 is made up of 17 amino acids. Germline CDR1 and CDR2: SGHVS and FNYEAQ. CDR3 protein: CASSPTLAEVNTGELFF.

The chain couples TRBV29-1 to TRBJ2-1; as DNA is missing, the TRBD2 call by TCRdb cannot be tested. Germline V gene data show CDR1 as SQVTM and CDR2 as ANQGSEA. The CDR3 is made up of 14 amino acids. The CDR3 reads CSHPGAGGPTNQFF.

The V and J genes are TRBV7-9 and TRBJ1-2; TCRdb picks TRBD1, but there is no DNA to check that call. Germline V lookup: CDR1 SEHNR, CDR2 FQNEAQ (reference sequence). The CDR3 spans 15 residues. The CDR3 spells CASSLTGGETHGYTF.

This sequence joins TRBV25-1 and TRBJ1-4. The length of the CDR3 is 14 residues. The germline V gene encodes CDR1 MGHDK and CDR2 SYGVNS. CDR3 amino acids: CASSKWDGGEKLFF.

The rearrangement links TRBV3-1 to TRBJ2-5; there is no DNA to check the TCRdb D call of TRBD2. The CDR3 extends over 16 amino acids. CDR1 is LGHDT, CDR2 YNNKEL, per germline (reference sequence). CDR3 amino acids: CASSHEGEGGGETQYF.

The chain carries TRBV24-1 and TRBJ2-3; no DNA is available, so the TRBD1 call from TCRdb remains unchecked. The germline gives CDR1 KGHDR, CDR2 SFDVKD. The CDR3 covers 16 residues. Here the CDR3 reads CATSDGRVLNTDTQYF.

The chain links TRBV24-1 to TRBJ2-1. The germline CDR1 and CDR2 sequences are KGHDR and SFDVKD. CDR3 length: 12 amino acids. This CDR3 is CATSGYLNEQFF.

V gene TRBV29-1 combines with J gene TRBJ2-2; TCRdb returns TRBD1, unconfirmable since there is no DNA. This CDR3 is built from 13 residues. Germline V CDR1 and CDR2: SQVTM, ANQGSEA. This chain's CDR3 is CSVDRQLTGELFF.

The gene calls are TRBV14 and TRBJ2-7; the D gene TCRdb calls, TRBD2, cannot be checked with no DNA. The germline CDR1 and CDR2 sequences are SGHDN and FVKESK. The CDR3 runs 15 residues. CDR3 protein: CASSPKIAGVHEQYF.

The CDR3 sequence is CASSLNRERGPYEQYF. The V call is TRBV27, the J call TRBJ2-7; the D call from TCRdb, TRBD1, cannot be confirmed without DNA. Germline CDR1 and CDR2: MNHEY and SMNVEV (reference sequence). The CDR3 spans 16 residues.

The V gene is TRBV12-3 or TRBV12-4, the J gene TRBJ2-5. The CDR3 is made up of 12 amino acids. The CDR3 sequence: CASSIIQETQYF.

The chain joins TRBV7-8 to TRBJ2-6; the TCRdb call, TRBD1, lacks DNA for checking. Germline V gene lookup returns CDR1 SGHVS and CDR2 FQNEAQ. The CDR3 extends over 18 amino acids. CDR3 loop: CASSSRRTGRSGANVLTF.

The V gene is TRBV5-1, the J gene TRBJ2-3; the TRBD2 assignment by TCRdb is unverifiable without DNA. CDR1 is SGHRS, CDR2 YFSETQ, per germline. There are 16 residues in the CDR3. CDR3 in amino acids: CASIPAGRESTDTQYF.

The V gene is TRBV7-2, the J gene TRBJ2-3; the TCRdb D gene call, TRBD2, has no DNA to confirm it. Per the germline V gene, CDR1 is SGHTA and CDR2 is FQGNSA. This CDR3 is built from 15 residues. CDR3 in amino acids: CASSWSSGTTDTQYF.

The chain recombines TRBV24-1 with TRBJ2-3; the D call from TCRdb, TRBD2, cannot be confirmed without DNA. Germline V gene data show CDR1 as KGHDR and CDR2 as SFDVKD. This CDR3 region has 13 residues. The CDR3 loop reads CATSDSGLDTQYF.

The CDR3 sequence: CSVGTDNQPQHF. J is TRBJ1-5 and V is TRBV29-1; TCRdb gives TRBD1 as the D gene, but with no DNA this cannot be confirmed. The germline CDR1 and CDR2 sequences are SQVTM and ANQGSEA. This CDR3 contains 12 residues.

The chain combines TRBV7-2 with TRBJ2-1; TCRdb calls TRBD1, which cannot be checked without DNA. Germline assignment: CDR1 SGHTA and CDR2 FQGNSA. This CDR3 is 14 amino acids long. This CDR3 reads CASSQGGKGNEQFF.

The chain carries TRBV4-2 and TRBJ2-7; with no DNA, the TCRdb D assignment of TRBD1 cannot be verified. CDR3 length: 16 residues. Germline loops: CDR1 LGHNA, CDR2 YNFKEQ. The CDR3 protein is CASSQDAGQRAYEQYF.

The chain carries TRBV4-1 and TRBJ2-1; the D call of TRBD2 rests on TCRdb alone, since no DNA is present to check it. Germline V lookup: CDR1 MGHRA, CDR2 YSYEKL. The CDR3 has 17 amino acids. CDR3 in amino acids: CASSQVLKRERSNEQFF.

This chain joins TRBV20-1 and TRBJ2-3; TCRdb calls TRBD1, which cannot be checked without DNA. Germline CDR1 is DFQATT and CDR2 is SNEGSKA (reference sequence). The CDR3 totals 11 residues. CDR3 protein: CSGGESNTQYF.

V and J are TRBV5-1 and TRBJ2-5; no DNA is available, so the TRBD1 call from TCRdb remains unchecked. Per germline, CDR1 SGHRS and CDR2 YFSETQ. This CDR3 has 13 residues. CDR3: CASSLEMPQTQYF.

V gene TRBV7-9 combines with J gene TRBJ2-5; no DNA is available, so the TRBD2 call from TCRdb remains unchecked. Germline CDR1 is SEHNR and CDR2 is FQNEAQ (reference sequence). The length of the CDR3 is 17 residues. CDR3: CASSPGTSGRAVETQYF.

The chain joins TRBV15 to TRBJ1-1. The germline V gene encodes CDR1 LNHNV and CDR2 YYDKDF (reference sequence). This CDR3 region has 17 residues. The CDR3 region is CATSQTPAGHLNTEAFF. Based on the CDR3 plus reference TRBV15 and TRBJ1-1, the full variable domain is DAMVIQNPRYQVTQFGKPVTLSCSQTLNHNVMYWYQQKSSQAPKLLFHYYDKDFNNEADTPDNFQSRRPNTSFCFLDIRSPGLGDTAMYLCATSQTPAGHLNTEAFFGQGTRLTVV.

V is TRBV29-1 and J is TRBJ2-1; the D call of TRBD2 rests on TCRdb alone, since no DNA is present to check it. This CDR3 contains 15 residues. The germline V gene encodes CDR1 SQVTM and CDR2 ANQGSEA. This CDR3 reads CSVAAGSSSYNEQFF.